This entry lists 30 T cell receptor beta chains sequenced from one sample in a study of human T cells and chemical hapten exposure. This sample's time point: patch test 2, 6 weeks after DPC sensitization. Stated treatment: therapeutic diphenylcyclopropenone sensitization with weekly scalp DPC. TCRdb passed the RACE reads through MiXCR, listing each CDR3 protein once. The sample includes 110,000 or so distinct CDR3 sequences, 9.2% of them seen just once. The material was whole blood, obtained in connection with sensitization to the hapten diphenylcyclopropenone (DPC). Receptors were obtained from a middle-aged woman with alopecia areata. Some clones in this sample may be carry-over from other donors' samples.

This clonotype has more than one count but fewer than ten. The chain uses TRBV5-1 and TRBJ1-2, with D hard to call. CDR3 length: 18 residues. Trimming took 1 base from V and 0 from J, leaving 19 bases between them. Germline lookup yields CDR1 SGHRS and CDR2 YFSETQ. The CDR3 reads CASSLRSVASVTNYGYTF. CDR3 nucleotides: TGCGCCAGCAGCTTGCGCTCTGTAGCTTCTGTAACTAACTATGGCTACACCTTC.

This chain joins TRBV5-1 and TRBJ1-3, with 7 bases that match TRBD1. The CDR3 loop spans 14 amino acids. After removal of 4 bases from V and 4 bases from J, the junction contained 5 bases not matched to a gene. Germline-derived CDR1 and CDR2 are SGHRS and YFSETQ. The chain's CDR3 is CASSVQGQGNTIYF. The CDR3 DNA follows: TGCGCCAGCAGCGTACAGGGGCAAGGAAACACCATATATTTT.

This clonotype has a handful of counts. This rearrangement joins TRBV6-6 to TRBJ2-7, with D possibly TRBD1 on 5 matching bases. V was trimmed by 2 bases and J by 5 bases, leaving 7 bases between them. CDR1 and CDR2 from the germline V gene are MNHNY and SVGAGI (reference sequence). There are 12 residues in the CDR3. The CDR3 region has the DNA TGTGCCAGCAGTTACAGGGGCGACGAGCAGTACTTC. This translates into CASSYRGDEQYF.

This rearrangement joins TRBV29-1 to TRBJ2-3; D may correspond to TRBD1 or TRBD2 (5 bases each). The CDR3 is made up of 14 amino acids. The V gene's germline CDR1 is SQVTM and CDR2 ANQGSEA. V lost 6 bases and J lost 1, with 14 bases in between. CDR3 nucleotide sequence: TGCAGCGTCGCAGGGACCCCCGGCACAGATACGCAGTATTTT. Protein: CSVAGTPGTDTQYF.

This clonotype was detected only a few times. This rearrangement joins TRBV6-5 to TRBJ2-2; maybe TRBD2 (7 bases). The CDR3 runs 14 residues. V lost 7 bases and J lost 5, with 14 bases in between. Germline V gives CDR1 MNHEY, CDR2 SVGAGI. The CDR3 coding sequence is TGTGCCAGCATGCGCGGGGGCCGTACCGGGGAGCTGTTTTTT. It translates to CASMRGGRTGELFF.

This clonotype was counted only a few times. The chain uses TRBV4-1 and TRBJ1-2; D possibly corresponds to TRBD1 (5 bases). V shed 0 bases and J shed 4 bases, with 15 bases lying between them. The CDR3 sequence is 16 residues long. Germline V gene lookup returns CDR1 MGHRA and CDR2 YSYEKL. CDR3 sequence reads: CASSQDAGVGVYGYTF. In nucleotides, the CDR3 is TGCGCCAGCAGCCAAGATGCGGGGGTAGGTGTCTATGGCTACACCTTC.

The table lists this clonotype with many counts. This chain links TRBV18 with TRBJ2-5; no definite D call. Germline V gene lookup returns CDR1 KGHSH and CDR2 LQKENI. The V gene lost 1 base and the J gene lost 2 bases, with 8 bases spanning the gap. This CDR3 is built from 14 residues. The CDR3 region is CASSPQVLQETQYF. CDR3 bases: TGTGCCAGCTCACCACAGGTCCTACAAGAGACCCAGTACTTC.

This clonotype was seen a few times. V and J are TRBV7-9 and TRBJ2-7, with 14 positions matching TRBD2. The CDR3 extends over 16 amino acids. CDR1 SEHNR and CDR2 FQNEAQ come from the germline V gene (reference sequence). Losses at the gene ends were 4 bases for V and 5 bases for J; bases not matched to a gene: 7. The CDR3, as DNA: TGTGCCAGCAGCTCGTCGACTAGCGGGGGGGCAGACGAGCAGTACTTC. Translated, it gives CASSSSTSGGADEQYF.

This clonotype was seen a few times. The V gene is TRBV7-2, the J gene TRBJ1-4; 7 nucleotides agree with TRBD1. Germline V gives CDR1 SGHTA, CDR2 FQGNSA. V dropped 4 bases and J dropped 8; count of bases not matched to a gene: 10. The CDR3 totals 15 residues. As DNA, the CDR3 is TGTGCCAGCAGCTCGACAGGGACGTTGAGAGAAAAACTGTTTTTT. This translates into CASSSTGTLREKLFF.

There are a few counts of this clonotype. The chain recombines TRBV27 with TRBJ2-7; either TRBD1 or TRBD2 may fit D (5 bases each). Trimming stripped 3 bases from V and 7 bases from J, with 16 bases between. Germline V gives CDR1 MNHEY, CDR2 SMNVEV (reference sequence). The CDR3 spans 14 residues. CDR3 residues: CASSFSRDGGEQYF. CDR3 bases: TGTGCCAGCAGTTTCTCCCGGGACGGTGGTGAGCAGTACTTC.

The chain is built from TRBV6-5 and TRBJ2-7, with 9 bases matching TRBD2. After removal of 5 bases from V and 1 base from J, the junction contained 9 bases not matched to a gene. The CDR3 extends over 16 amino acids. The germline V gene encodes CDR1 MNHEY and CDR2 SVGAGI. CDR3 nucleotide sequence: TGTGCCAGCAGTCGCGGGGGGGCAGGGGGATCCTACGAGCAGTACTTC. This sequence encodes CASSRGGAGGSYEQYF.

The V gene is TRBV6-2 or TRBV6-3, the J gene TRBJ1-1; no clear D gene. CDR1 is MNHEY, CDR2 SVGEGT, per germline. CDR3 length equals 15 residues. V dropped 0 bases and J dropped 5 bases, with 13 bases sitting between them. The CDR3 nucleotides read TGTGCCAGCAGTTACTCGAGAAGTGGCAGTACTGAAGCTTTCTTT. As protein: CASSYSRSGSTEAFF.

The chain links TRBV28 to TRBJ1-6; unclear D gene. The V and J ends lost 8 bases and 7 bases respectively, with 15 bases between them. Germline V gene sequence: CDR1 MDHEN, CDR2 SYDVKM. This CDR3 comprises 14 residues. The CDR3 nucleotides read TGTGCCAGCCTAACACCCGTTGTCAATTCACCCCTCCACTTT. Amino acid sequence: CASLTPVVNSPLHF.

This clonotype was seen ten or more times. The rearrangement joins TRBV7-8 to TRBJ2-1; TRBD2 aligns across 13 bases. The ends lost 5 bases at V and 9 bases at J; junction bases unmatched: 7. The length of the CDR3 is 15 residues. Germline V gene data show CDR1 as SGHVS and CDR2 as FQNEAQ. The CDR3 region is CASSPGLAGYGEQFF. For the CDR3, the DNA is TGTGCCAGCAGCCCGGGACTAGCGGGGTACGGTGAGCAGTTCTTC.

This clonotype was seen repeatedly, ten times or more. V and J are TRBV11-3 and TRBJ2-5; 11 bases are a match to TRBD2. Germline V gene data show CDR1 as SGHNT and CDR2 as YENEEA. The CDR3 is 16 residues long. The V segment lost 1 base and the J segment 2 bases; nucleotides outside the gene matches: 3. Written as DNA, the CDR3 is TGTGCCAGCAGCTTAGGACTAGCGGGGCGTCAAGAGACCCAGTACTTC. The encoded protein is CASSLGLAGRQETQYF.

The chain combines TRBV12-3 or TRBV12-4 with TRBJ2-7; no firm D call. Trimming shortened V by 7 bases and J by 0 bases, and 1 base separated the two germline ends. The CDR3 is 10 amino acids. In DNA form, the CDR3 reads TGTGCCAGCACCTCCTACGAGCAGTACTTC. As protein: CASTSYEQYF.

The chain recombines TRBV25-1 with TRBJ2-3; perhaps TRBD2 as D (6 bases). Germline assignment: CDR1 MGHDK and CDR2 SYGVNS. With 5 bases removed from V and 3 bases from J, the gap between germline ends came to 9 bases. The CDR3 runs 13 residues. CDR3 coding DNA: TGTGCCAGCAGTCAGACTAGAACAGATACGCAGTATTTT. It is translated as CASSQTRTDTQYF.

This clonotype showed up just a few times. This chain links TRBV6-5 with TRBJ1-1; TRBD1 is a possible D gene (5 bases). V was trimmed by 6 bases and J by 4 bases, leaving 15 bases between them. This CDR3 region has 14 residues. Per germline, CDR1 MNHEY and CDR2 SVGAGI. DNA of the CDR3: TGTGCCAGCAGCCCACGGGGCTCAAGCACTGAAGCTTTCTTT. It yields the protein CASSPRGSSTEAFF.

This clonotype was seen many times. This chain connects TRBV7-2 to TRBJ2-7; maybe TRBD1 (5 bases). This CDR3 is built from 14 residues. V lost 7 bases to trimming and J lost 1 base, with 14 bases between them. Germline-derived CDR1 and CDR2 are SGHTA and FQGNSA. This CDR3 is CASTHGALSYEQYF. The CDR3 DNA reads as TGTGCCAGCACCCATGGGGCCCTTTCCTACGAGCAGTACTTC.

This clonotype was counted ten times or more. The chain is built from TRBV12-3 or TRBV12-4 and TRBJ1-5; perhaps TRBD1 as D (5 bases). The CDR3 runs 14 residues. Trimming took off 5 bases at V and 5 bases at J, with 13 bases between the two ends. In DNA form, the CDR3 reads TGTGCCAGCAGTCCCAGGGAGGATTATCAGCCCCAGCATTTT. This codes for CASSPREDYQPQHF.

Here the CDR3 DNA reads TGTGCCAGCAGTTACCTTCCGGGACAGCCTAGCTCCTACGAGCAGTACTTC. It is translated as CASSYLPGQPSSYEQYF. The J gene is TRBJ2-7, the V gene TRBV6-2 or TRBV6-3; 7 bases are shared with TRBD1. This CDR3 region has 17 residues. The V and J ends lost 2 bases and 0 bases, in that order; junction bases with no gene match: 10. Germline assignment: CDR1 MNHEY and CDR2 SVGEGT.

This clonotype was seen only a few times. This chain joins TRBV4-1 and TRBJ2-7, with a possible D match to TRBD1 (5 bases). This CDR3 is 17 amino acids long. Looked up from germline, CDR1 is MGHRA and CDR2 is YSYEKL. Trimming shortened V by 0 bases and J by 7 bases, and 22 bases separated the two germline ends. The CDR3 sequence is CASSQESAGWSTWEQYF. DNA of the CDR3: TGCGCCAGCAGCCAAGAATCGGCAGGGTGGAGTACTTGGGAGCAGTACTTC.

This clonotype came up many times. The chain uses TRBV4-2 and TRBJ2-3, with TRBD2 identical over 8 bases. The J segment lost 7 bases and the V segment lost 0 bases, leaving 6 bases of the junction unmatched. CDR1 is LGHNA, CDR2 YNFKEQ, per germline. The CDR3 has 15 amino acids. The DNA for the CDR3 is TGTGCCAGCAGCCAAGATAGGGTAGCGGGGTATACGCAGTATTTT. This codes for CASSQDRVAGYTQYF.

This clonotype appeared a few times. This chain links TRBV2 with TRBJ1-1; 7 bases line up with TRBD1. The CDR3 is 14 residues long. The trim removed 5 bases at V and 4 bases at J, leaving 7 bases unmatched. Germline values: CDR1 SNHLY, CDR2 FYNNEI. CDR3 coding DNA: TGTGCCAGCAGTCGGGACAGTGGGAGCACTGAAGCTTTCTTT. Protein: CASSRDSGSTEAFF.

This clonotype appeared many times. J is TRBJ1-2 and V is TRBV20-1; possible D gene TRBD1, 6 bases. The V end lost 0 bases, the J end lost 4 bases, and 12 bases lay between the germline ends. This CDR3 has 14 amino acids. The germline V gene has CDR1 DFQATT and CDR2 SNEGSKA (reference sequence). The CDR3 DNA is TGCAGTGCTAGAGAGGGGGGGGGCACCTATGGCTACACCTTC. This sequence encodes CSAREGGGTYGYTF.

This clonotype was observed a handful of times. V and J are TRBV28 and TRBJ2-1, with 11 bases fitting TRBD1. The CDR3 spans 15 residues. V dropped 6 bases and J dropped 7; count of bases not matched to a gene: 8. Germline-derived CDR1 and CDR2 are MDHEN and SYDVKM. The CDR3 nucleotides read TGTGCCAGCAGCTCAGGACAGGGGGCGGCGAATGAGCAGTTCTTC. Translating gives CASSSGQGAANEQFF.

This clonotype was observed at least ten times. The chain combines TRBV7-9 with TRBJ1-2; weak D call: TRBD1 (5 bases). Trimming removed 6 bases from V and 2 bases from J, with 10 bases in between. This CDR3 region has 13 residues. Looked up from germline, CDR1 is SEHNR and CDR2 is FQNEAQ (reference sequence). CDR3 in DNA: TGTGCCAGCAGACAGGACGGGAACTATGGCTACACCTTC. The encoded protein is CASRQDGNYGYTF.

This clonotype has only a few counts. The chain has TRBV7-8 and TRBJ2-7; possibly TRBD1 for D (6 bases). This CDR3 spans 14 amino acids. Germline V lookup: CDR1 SGHVS, CDR2 FQNEAQ. Trimming cost V 5 bases and J 4 bases, with 15 bases left between them. In DNA, the CDR3 is TGTGCCAGCAGCCGATGGGACACAGAATACGAGCAGTACTTC. The encoded protein is CASSRWDTEYEQYF.

This clonotype was recorded many times. This chain links TRBV30 with TRBJ2-5; D gene unclear. Germline V gene lookup returns CDR1 GTSNPN and CDR2 SVGIG (reference sequence). The V and J ends lost 5 bases and 5 bases respectively, with 12 bases between them. The CDR3 runs to 12 residues. The CDR3 nucleotides are TGTGCCTGGGGCGGCAGGCGGGAGACCCAGTACTTC. It encodes CAWGGRRETQYF.

The chain is built from TRBV7-6 and TRBJ2-3, with D hard to call. This CDR3 comprises 14 residues. Deletions cut 5 bases from V and 2 bases from J, with 11 bases between. Germline V gene lookup returns CDR1 SGHVS and CDR2 FNYEAQ. This CDR3 is CASSLLRDTDTQYF. The CDR3 bases are TGTGCCAGCAGCCTCTTGCGCGACACAGATACGCAGTATTTT.